The entry below describes one T cell receptor beta chain. Vbeta (60) and Jbeta (13) primers were used in the PCR. Data came from immunoSEQ multiplex PCR; TCRdb stores just in-frame clones and leaves some out. The sample lists approximately 100,000 clones; 75% were seen once. CDR1 and CDR2 from the germline V gene are ENHRY and SYGVKD. Trimming pared 4 bases from V and 10 bases from J, leaving 14 bases between. This CDR3 region has 12 residues. This sample stems from a study of cytomegalovirus exposure and HLA in healthy donors. The specimen sequenced was PBMCs. The chain carries TRBV10-3 and TRBJ2-7; D is unclear. This sequence was found in a man between 50 and 59 years old in good health and CMV-seronegative. The CDR3 DNA reads as TGTGCCATCAGTGTCATCCTAGAGGAACAGTACTTC. As protein: CAISVILEEQYF.